The next 15 T cell receptor beta chains were all read from a single sample in a study of technical replicates of blood from a few donors. Measured with immunoSEQ multiplex PCR; TCRdb has only the in-frame clones, and not every one. The profile covers approximately 70,000 clones, with about 92% appearing a single time and 0.42% taken by the ten largest. Sequencing was carried out using T cells isolated from PBMCs. The receptors stem from a human donor in good health.

The gene calls are TRBV9 and TRBJ2-3; 14 bases fit TRBD2. Germline V lookup: CDR1 SGDLS, CDR2 YYNGEE. The CDR3 sequence is 19 residues long. V was clipped by 0 bases and J by 4 bases; unmatched bases: 10. The CDR3 DNA reads TGTGCCAGCAGCGTAGAGGGGAGGGGACTAGCGGGAGTGTCAGATACGCAGTATTTT. Translation gives CASSVEGRGLAGVSDTQYF.

CDR3 nucleotide sequence: TGTGCCAGCAGAACGAGGACAGGGCTACAAGGCGAGCAGTACTTC. It encodes CASRTRTGLQGEQYF. The chain uses TRBV21-1 and TRBJ2-7; the table's D call, TRBD1, was not checked against the DNA. TRBV21-1 is classified as a pseudogene. The CDR3 is 15 amino acids.

The rearrangement uses TRBV11-1 and TRBJ1-2, with D tentatively TRBD1 (6 bases). Trimming shortened V by 8 bases and J by 4 bases, and 17 bases separated the two germline ends. This CDR3 has 14 residues. Germline V gene lookup returns CDR1 SGHAT and CDR2 FQDESV (reference sequence). CDR3 in DNA: TGTGCCAGCGGAGAGGGGGAAGTGAGCTATGGCTACACCTTC. Translating gives CASGEGEVSYGYTF.

The rearrangement joins TRBV11-3 to TRBJ2-7; TRBD2 matches at 7 bases. Trimming cost V 2 bases and J 1 base; bases outside gene matches: 8. The germline V gene has CDR1 SGHNT and CDR2 YENEEA. This CDR3 contains 16 residues. The CDR3 DNA sequence: TGTGCCAGCAGCTTAAGTTTTTCGGGAGGTTCCTACGAGCAGTACTTC. Its translation is CASSLSFSGGSYEQYF.

The chain couples TRBV27 to TRBJ2-3; possibly TRBD2 for D (6 bases). Germline V gene sequence: CDR1 MNHEY, CDR2 SMNVEV (reference sequence). The CDR3 consists of 15 residues. V gave up 8 bases and J gave up 4 bases, with 19 bases separating them. The CDR3 DNA is TGTGCCAGCCGCTTGGGGGTTCAGCGGGCAGATACGCAGTATTTT. Its protein is CASRLGVQRADTQYF.

Only a few counts were recorded for this clone. CDR3: CASSGGQGRVPYEQYF. The DNA of the CDR3 is TGCGCCAGCAGCGGGGGACAGGGGAGGGTTCCCTACGAGCAGTACTTC. The V call is TRBV5-1, the J call TRBJ2-7, with 10 positions matching TRBD1. The CDR3 has 16 residues. J lost 2 bases, V lost 4 bases, and 9 bases had no gene match. Germline values: CDR1 SGHRS, CDR2 YFSETQ.

The V gene is TRBV18, the J gene TRBJ2-7; 9 nucleotides align to TRBD1. In germline, CDR1 is KGHSH, CDR2 LQKENI. The CDR3 covers 15 residues. With V trimmed by 1 base and J by 6 bases, 7 bases remained unmatched. The CDR3 DNA reads as TGTGCCAGCTCACCACGGACAGGGGCCTCCCTCGAGCAGTACTTC. Residues: CASSPRTGASLEQYF.

V and J are TRBV5-1 and TRBJ2-2; D is undetermined. Trimming removed 2 bases from V and 3 bases from J, with 5 bases in between. This CDR3 is 13 amino acids long. Germline CDR1 is SGHRS and CDR2 is YFSETQ. In nucleotides, the CDR3 is TGCGCCAGCAGCTTTTTATACACCGGGGAGCTGTTTTTT. It translates to CASSFLYTGELFF.

CDR3 sequence reads: CATSRGREFGYTF. CDR3 DNA sequence: TGTGCCACCAGCAGAGGCCGCGAGTTTGGCTACACCTTC. The genes are TRBV15 and TRBJ1-2; D uncertain. CDR3 size: 13 residues. The germline V and J ends were trimmed by 1 base and 7 bases, with 10 bases remaining between them. Germline-derived CDR1 and CDR2 are LNHNV and YYDKDF (reference sequence).

In nucleotides, the CDR3 is TGTGCCAGCAATCGTGAGGCGGGACTAGACACCGGGGAGCTGTTTTTT. This codes for CASNREAGLDTGELFF. This rearrangement joins TRBV27 to TRBJ2-2, with TRBD2 identical over 8 bases. Trimming cost V 7 bases and J 3 bases; bases outside gene matches: 10. CDR3 length: 16 residues. Germline values: CDR1 MNHEY, CDR2 SMNVEV (reference sequence).

This clone was seen just once. V is TRBV19 and J is TRBJ2-7, with a tentative D call TRBD2 (5 bases). The germline V gene has CDR1 LNHDA and CDR2 SQIVND (reference sequence). Trimming pared 6 bases from V and 7 bases from J, leaving 10 bases between. The CDR3 is 11 amino acids. The CDR3 here is CASRRGWEQYF. The CDR3 region has the DNA TGTGCCAGTAGACGGGGTTGGGAGCAGTACTTC.

The rearrangement joins TRBV7-2 to TRBJ2-1; 7 bases align to TRBD2. The V gene's germline CDR1 is SGHTA and CDR2 FQGNSA. There are 15 residues in the CDR3. The junction had 7 bases not matched to a gene; V was cut back by 6 bases and J by 2 bases. The CDR3 nucleotides read TGTGCCAGCAGTCCCACGGGAGGCACCTACAATGAGCAGTTCTTC. Residues: CASSPTGGTYNEQFF.

This clone occurred once. CDR3 coding DNA: TGTGCCAGCTCACTCCGGACTAGCGGGAGCCCCAACGAGCAGTACTTC. It codes for CASSLRTSGSPNEQYF. The chain employs TRBV18 and TRBJ2-7, with TRBD2 matching 13 bases. The germline V gene encodes CDR1 KGHSH and CDR2 LQKENI. The CDR3 is made up of 16 amino acids. Germline trimming cut 4 bases from V and 5 bases from J; bases unmatched to any gene: 8.

V is TRBV11-3 and J is TRBJ1-4, with 9 bases fitting TRBD1. Germline-derived CDR1 and CDR2 are SGHNT and YENEEA. The trim removed 3 bases at V and 8 bases at J, leaving 10 bases unmatched. The CDR3 is 16 residues long. The CDR3 coding sequence is TGTGCCAGCAGCTTTTTCGCACAGGGGGCTTGGGAAAAACTGTTTTTT. Translated: CASSFFAQGAWEKLFF. Based on the CDR3 plus reference TRBV11-3 and TRBJ1-4, the full variable domain is EAGVVQSPRYKIIEKKQPVAFWCNPISGHNTLYWYLQNLGQGPELLIRYENEEAVDDSQLPKDRFSAERLKGVDSTLKIQPAELGDSAVYLCASSFFAQGAWEKLFFGSGTQLSVL.

This chain connects TRBV7-9 to TRBJ1-2; D gene unclear. In germline, CDR1 is SEHNR, CDR2 FQNEAQ (reference sequence). Trimming removed 5 bases from V and 3 bases from J, with 13 bases in between. CDR3 size: 14 residues. CDR3 DNA: TGTGCCAGCAGCGAGGTCACGGGAGACTATGGCTACACCTTC. This sequence encodes CASSEVTGDYGYTF.